This T cell receptor beta chain was sequenced for a study of T cells in localized non-small cell lung cancer. V dropped 0 bases and J dropped 0; count of bases not matched to a gene: 12. The CDR3 extends over 19 amino acids. Germline CDR1 reads MNHEY; CDR2 reads SMNVEV (reference sequence). Note on this clone: Its antigen is still unknown.

Only in-frame clones appear in the TCRdb table, and some are missing; sequencing was by immunoSEQ multiplex PCR. The repertoire holds about 40,000 clones, with under 90% as singletons. The study's findings and limits: Prolonged overall survival went with higher T cell density in the blood. The study detected a median around 57 of the top 100 tumor clones in adjacent lung.

The source is a male donor at least 60 years old with stage II lung adenocarcinoma. The sequences come from peripheral blood mononuclear cells, collected before any cancer treatment. This sequence joins TRBV27 and TRBJ2-7, with TRBD2 matching over 9 bases. For the CDR3, the DNA is TGTGCCAGCAGTTTATCGCTGGTGGGCGGGAGGGGAAGCTCCTACGAGCAGTACTTC. Translated, it gives CASSLSLVGGRGSSYEQYF.